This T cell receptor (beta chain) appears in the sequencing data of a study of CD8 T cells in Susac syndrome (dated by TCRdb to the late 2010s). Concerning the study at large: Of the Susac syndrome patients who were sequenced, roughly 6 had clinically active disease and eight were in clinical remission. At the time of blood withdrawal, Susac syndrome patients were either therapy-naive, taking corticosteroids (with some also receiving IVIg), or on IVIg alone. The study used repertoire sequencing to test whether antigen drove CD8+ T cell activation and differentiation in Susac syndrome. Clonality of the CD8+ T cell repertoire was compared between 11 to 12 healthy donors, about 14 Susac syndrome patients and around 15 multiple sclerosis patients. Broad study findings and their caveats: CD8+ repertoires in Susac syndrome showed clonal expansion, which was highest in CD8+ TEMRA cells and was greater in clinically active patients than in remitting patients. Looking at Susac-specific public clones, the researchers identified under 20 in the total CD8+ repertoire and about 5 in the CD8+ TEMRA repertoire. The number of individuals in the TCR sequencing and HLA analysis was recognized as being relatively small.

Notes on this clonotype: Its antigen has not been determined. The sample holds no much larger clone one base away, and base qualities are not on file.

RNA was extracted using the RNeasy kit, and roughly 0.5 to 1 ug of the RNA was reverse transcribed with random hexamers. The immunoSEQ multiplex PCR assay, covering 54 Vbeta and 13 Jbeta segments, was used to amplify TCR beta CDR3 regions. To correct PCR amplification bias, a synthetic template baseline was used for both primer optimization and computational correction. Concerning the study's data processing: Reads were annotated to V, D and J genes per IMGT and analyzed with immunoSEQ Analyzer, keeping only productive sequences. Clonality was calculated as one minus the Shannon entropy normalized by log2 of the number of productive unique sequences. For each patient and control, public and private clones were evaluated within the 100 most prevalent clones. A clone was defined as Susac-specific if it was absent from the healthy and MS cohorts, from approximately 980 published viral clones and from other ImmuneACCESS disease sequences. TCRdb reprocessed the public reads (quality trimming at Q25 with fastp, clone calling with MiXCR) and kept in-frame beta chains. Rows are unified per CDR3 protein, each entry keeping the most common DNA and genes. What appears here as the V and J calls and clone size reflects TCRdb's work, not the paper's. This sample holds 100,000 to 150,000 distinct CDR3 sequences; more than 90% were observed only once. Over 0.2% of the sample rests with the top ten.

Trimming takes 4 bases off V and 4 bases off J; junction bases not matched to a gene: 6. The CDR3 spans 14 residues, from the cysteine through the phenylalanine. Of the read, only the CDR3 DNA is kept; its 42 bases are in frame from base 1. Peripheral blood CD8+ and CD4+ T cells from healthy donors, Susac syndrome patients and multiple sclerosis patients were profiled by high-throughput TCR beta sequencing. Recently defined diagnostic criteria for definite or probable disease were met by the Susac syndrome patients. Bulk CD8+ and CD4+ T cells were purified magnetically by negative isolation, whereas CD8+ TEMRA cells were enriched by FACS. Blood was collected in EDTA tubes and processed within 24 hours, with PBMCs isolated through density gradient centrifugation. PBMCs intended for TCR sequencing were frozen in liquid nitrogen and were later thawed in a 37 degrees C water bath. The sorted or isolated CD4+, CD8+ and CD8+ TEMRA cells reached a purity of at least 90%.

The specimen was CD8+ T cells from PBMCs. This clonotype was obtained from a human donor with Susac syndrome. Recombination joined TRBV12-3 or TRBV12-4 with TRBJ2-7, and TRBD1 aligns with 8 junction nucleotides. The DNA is TGTGCCAGCAGTTCCGGGACAGGAGTATACGAGCAGTACTTC. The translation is CASSSGTGVYEQYF.